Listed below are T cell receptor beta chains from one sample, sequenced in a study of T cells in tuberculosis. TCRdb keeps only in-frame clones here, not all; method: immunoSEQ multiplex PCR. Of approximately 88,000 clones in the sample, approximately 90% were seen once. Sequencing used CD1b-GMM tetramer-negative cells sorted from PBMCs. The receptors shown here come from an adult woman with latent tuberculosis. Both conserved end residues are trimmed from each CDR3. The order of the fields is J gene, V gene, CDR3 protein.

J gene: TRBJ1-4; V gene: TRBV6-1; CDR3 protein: ASSEVAGNEKLF
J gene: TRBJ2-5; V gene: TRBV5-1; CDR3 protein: ASSFPQETQY
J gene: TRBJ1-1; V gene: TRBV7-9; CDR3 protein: ASSLVGDRGLTEAF
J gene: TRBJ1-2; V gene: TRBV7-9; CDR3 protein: ASSIQGSSSDYGYT
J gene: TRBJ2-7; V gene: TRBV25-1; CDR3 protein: ASSEYFIGTGTYEQY
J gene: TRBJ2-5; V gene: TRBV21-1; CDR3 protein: ASAEGQGDGTQY
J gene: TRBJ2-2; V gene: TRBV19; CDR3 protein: ASSIGGLGATGELF
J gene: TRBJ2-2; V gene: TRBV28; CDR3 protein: ASRTTSGGRTGELF
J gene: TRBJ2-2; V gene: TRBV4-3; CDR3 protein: ASSQDTGTGELF
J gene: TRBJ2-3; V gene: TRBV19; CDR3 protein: ASSIFTSTDTQY
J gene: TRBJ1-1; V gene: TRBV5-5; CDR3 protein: ASSLAQGMMGTEAF
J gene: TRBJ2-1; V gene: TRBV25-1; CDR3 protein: ASSEGQGGNEQF
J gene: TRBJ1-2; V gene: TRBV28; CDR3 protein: ASSLPGPYGYT
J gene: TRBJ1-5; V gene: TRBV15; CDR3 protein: ATSRGIYHDQPQH
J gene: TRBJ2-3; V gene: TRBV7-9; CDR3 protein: ASSDRDTLFTDTQY
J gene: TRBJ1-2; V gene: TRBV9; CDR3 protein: ASSADRTTGGYGYT
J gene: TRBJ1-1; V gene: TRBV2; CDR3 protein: ASKQITEAF
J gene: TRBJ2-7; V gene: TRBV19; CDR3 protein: ASSPGQGKQY
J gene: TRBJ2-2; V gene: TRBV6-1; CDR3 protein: ASTRLPMDGELF
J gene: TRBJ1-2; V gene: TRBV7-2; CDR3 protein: ASSLARGGGYT
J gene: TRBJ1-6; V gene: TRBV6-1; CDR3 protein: ASRRTLDSNSPLH
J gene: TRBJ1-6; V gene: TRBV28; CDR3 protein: ASPPSTGPLSPLH
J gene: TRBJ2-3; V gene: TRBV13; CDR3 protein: AGSSPTRSTDTQY
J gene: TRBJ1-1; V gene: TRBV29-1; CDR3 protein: SVPDRGLVNTEAF
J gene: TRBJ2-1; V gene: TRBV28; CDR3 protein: ASSLGEGQF
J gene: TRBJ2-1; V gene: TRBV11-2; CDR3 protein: ASGTPGQGSNEQF
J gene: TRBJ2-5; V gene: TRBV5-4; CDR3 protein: ASSPEGRGEETQY
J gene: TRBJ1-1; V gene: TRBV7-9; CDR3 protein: ASSFFRGLNTEAF
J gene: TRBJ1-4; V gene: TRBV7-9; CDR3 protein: ASSLGGTALGEKLF
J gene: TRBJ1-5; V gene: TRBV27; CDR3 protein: ASSPWTGSGNQPQH
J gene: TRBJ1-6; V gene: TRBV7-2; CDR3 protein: ASSLGAPGDSPLH
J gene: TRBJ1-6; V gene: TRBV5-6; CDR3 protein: ASSKVGNRGTSPLH
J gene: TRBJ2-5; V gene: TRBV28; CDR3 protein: ASSLLGSGETQY
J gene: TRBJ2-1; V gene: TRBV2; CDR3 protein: ASSGNTGGYNEQF
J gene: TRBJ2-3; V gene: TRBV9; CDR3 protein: ASSGTSGGARITDTQY
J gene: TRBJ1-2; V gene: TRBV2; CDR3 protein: ASSPPGQGYGYT
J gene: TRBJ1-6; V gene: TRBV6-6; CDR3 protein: ASLRVAESPLH
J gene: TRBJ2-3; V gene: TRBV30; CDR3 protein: AWSGTGTQY
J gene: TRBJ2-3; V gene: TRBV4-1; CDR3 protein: ASSQYGGGATDTQY
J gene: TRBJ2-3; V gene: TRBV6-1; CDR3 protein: ASSEGGRVVTDTQY
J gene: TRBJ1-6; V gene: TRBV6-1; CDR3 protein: ASSLGGGGISPLH
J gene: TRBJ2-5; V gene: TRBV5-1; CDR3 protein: ASSFGLQSPGQETQY
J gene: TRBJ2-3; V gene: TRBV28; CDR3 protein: ASGRTSRDTDTQY
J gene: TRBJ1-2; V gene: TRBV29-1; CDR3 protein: SVDPLGRPEYGYT
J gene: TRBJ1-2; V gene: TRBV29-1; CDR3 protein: SVGEGTNYGYT
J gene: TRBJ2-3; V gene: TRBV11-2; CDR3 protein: ASSLASGGQTSTDTQY
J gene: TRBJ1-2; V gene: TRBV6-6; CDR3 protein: ASSYGEGNGYT
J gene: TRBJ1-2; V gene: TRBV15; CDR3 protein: ATSRDRGSAINYGYT
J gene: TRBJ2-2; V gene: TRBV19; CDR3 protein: ASSMVGQFGNTGELF
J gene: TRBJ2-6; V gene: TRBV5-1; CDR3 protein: ASSFDGTANSGANVLT
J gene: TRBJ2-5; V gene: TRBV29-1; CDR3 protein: SVDSSGETQY
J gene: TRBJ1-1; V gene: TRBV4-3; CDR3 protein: ASSQERGLGTEAF
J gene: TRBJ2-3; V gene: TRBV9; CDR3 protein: ASSVGVDSRTDTQY
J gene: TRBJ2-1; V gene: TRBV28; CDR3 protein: ASRPPGMLYNEQF
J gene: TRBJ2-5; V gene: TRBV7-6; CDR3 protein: ASRGGTRRETQY
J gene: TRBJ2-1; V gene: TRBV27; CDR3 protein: ASSLGKRGGIQF
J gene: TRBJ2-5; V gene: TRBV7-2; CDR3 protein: ASISQLGRTQY
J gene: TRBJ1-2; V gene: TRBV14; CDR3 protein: ASSHLGQGLYGYT
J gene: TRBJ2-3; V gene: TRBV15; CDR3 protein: ATSRGTSANTDTQY
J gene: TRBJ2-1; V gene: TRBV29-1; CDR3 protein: SVEGARNEQF